A selection of T cell receptor beta chains follows, all from one sample in a study of blood T cell repertoires in COVID-19. Using immunoSEQ multiplex PCR, the repertoire was profiled, and TCRdb retains in-frame clones only, with some absent. This table holds under 250,000 clones, roughly 80% found once. The sequenced sample was PBMCs or T cells enriched from blood (not recorded which). All receptors derive from a woman aged 45-59 years who had been exposed to COVID-19. Both conserved end residues are part of each CDR3. D genes are given only for firm matches. Size tells how often a clone was seen (once, few, many) or the class of an expanded clone, and some rows leave it out.

d_call | j_call | clone_size | v_call | cdr3_nt | cdr3_aa
TRBD1 | TRBJ1-4 | NA | TRBV7-8 | TGTGCCAGCAGCTTGGGGGACAGGGCAACTAATGAAAAACTGTTTTTT | CASSLGDRATNEKLFF
NA | TRBJ1-2 | NA | TRBV11-1 | TGTGCCAGCAGCGCCGGGAGAGCTAACTATGGCTACACCTTC | CASSAGRANYGYTF
NA | TRBJ2-3 | once | TRBV28 | TGTGCCAGCAGTTTAGAACAGGATACGCAGTATTTT | CASSLEQDTQYF
NA | TRBJ2-1 | NA | TRBV7-9 | TGTGCCAGCAGCTTAAGTAATGGGCCGTACAATGAGCAGTTCTTC | CASSLSNGPYNEQFF
NA | TRBJ1-2 | NA | TRBV5-4 | TGTGCCAGCAGCTTGTATTCACGGGAGGGCTATGGCTACACCTTC | CASSLYSREGYGYTF
NA | TRBJ1-2 | NA | TRBV24-1 | TGTGCCACCAGTGGAGGGTACGGCTATGGCTACACCTTC | CATSGGYGYGYTF
TRBD1 | TRBJ1-3 | NA | TRBV9 | TGTGCCAGCAGCGTAGGCCAGGGGGTAGGTGGAAACACCATATATTTT | CASSVGQGVGGNTIYF
TRBD1 | TRBJ1-6 | NA | TRBV4-1 | TGCGCCAGCAGCCAAGATTATAAAGGGGGCCAGAGCTCCTATAATTCACCCCTCCACTTT | CASSQDYKGGQSSYNSPLHF
TRBD1 | TRBJ1-1 | NA | TRBV11-3 | TGTGCCAGCAGCCCGACAGGGGATACTGAAGCTTTCTTT | CASSPTGDTEAFF
NA | TRBJ2-5 | NA | TRBV24-1 | TGTGCCACCAGTGAAAAAGACAGGTACCAAGAGACCCAGTACTTC | CATSEKDRYQETQYF
NA | TRBJ1-1 | NA | TRBV10-2 | TGCGCCAGCAGTGAGGTGGGGGCTTTTAACACTGAAGCTTTCTTT | CASSEVGAFNTEAFF
NA | TRBJ1-2 | NA | TRBV15 | TGTGCCACCAGCAGGTCCGAGGGCTATGGCTACACCTTC | CATSRSEGYGYTF
NA | TRBJ2-3 | NA | TRBV24-1 | TGTGCCACCAGTGATTTCGAGCAAACTAGCACAGATACGCAGTATTTT | CATSDFEQTSTDTQYF
NA | TRBJ2-7 | NA | TRBV6-2/TRBV6-3 | TGTGCCAGCAGTCTACAGGGCCAATTCTACGAGCAGTACTTC | CASSLQGQFYEQYF
NA | TRBJ1-5 | NA | TRBV4-3 | TGCGCCAGCAGCCAAGAGTTGCAGGCAAAGCCCCAGCATTTT | CASSQELQAKPQHF
NA | TRBJ1-2 | NA | TRBV21-1 | TGTGCCAGCAGCAAAGCTAAGACACGCACTAACTATGGCTACACCTTC | CASSKAKTRTNYGYTF
NA | TRBJ2-5 | NA | TRBV7-7 | TGTGCCAGCAGCTTAGGGGTGCGGGATGAGACCCAGTACTTC | CASSLGVRDETQYF
TRBD2 | TRBJ2-3 | once | TRBV7-2 | TGTGCCAGCAGCTTAGATGGCGGGGGGATAGATACGCAGTATTTT | CASSLDGGGIDTQYF
NA | TRBJ2-7 | NA | TRBV11-2 | TGTGCCAGCAGCTCATTTTACGAGCAGTACTTC | CASSSFYEQYF
TRBD1 | TRBJ1-2 | NA | TRBV19 | TGTGCCAGTGGGGACAGGGGAGAGACCTATGGCTACACCTTC | CASGDRGETYGYTF
TRBD1 | TRBJ2-3 | NA | TRBV28 | TGTGCCACCGATAATTACAGGGGGCGTGATGATACGCAGTATTTT | CATDNYRGRDDTQYF
NA | TRBJ1-2 | NA | TRBV5-1 | TGCGCCAGCAGCTGGGGAGGGGCAGTCCCCTCCGTGGGGGGCTACACCTTC | CASSWGGAVPSVGGYTF
NA | TRBJ2-3 | NA | TRBV19 | TGTGCCACAAGTGGCGGGGTTACAGATACGCAGTATTTT | CATSGGVTDTQYF
NA | TRBJ1-3 | NA | TRBV29-1 | TGCAGCGTTGTGAGTGGGGCCTCTGGAAACACCATATATTTT | CSVVSGASGNTIYF
TRBD1 | TRBJ1-1 | NA | TRBV6-5 | TGTGCCAGCACACAGGGGCGGAACACTGAAGCTTTCTTT | CASTQGRNTEAFF
TRBD1 | TRBJ1-1 | NA | TRBV19 | TGTGCCAGTAGTCCAAGACAGGGACCGAACACTGAAGCTTTCTTT | CASSPRQGPNTEAFF
NA | TRBJ1-2 | NA | TRBV12-3/TRBV12-4 | TGTGCCAGCAGTTTAGCGAGGGCTGGCTACACCTTC | CASSLARAGYTF
NA | TRBJ1-2 | NA | TRBV7-9 | TGTGCCAGCAGCCCTCCAGGACAGGGCTACACCTTC | CASSPPGQGYTF
NA | TRBJ1-3 | few | TRBV2 | TGTGCCAGCGGTTCGGGGGGGACTGGAAACACCATATATTTT | CASGSGGTGNTIYF
NA | TRBJ1-5 | NA | TRBV11-2 | TGTGCCAGCAGCTTAGGGCTCCAGCAGCCCCAGCATTTT | CASSLGLQQPQHF
TRBD2 | TRBJ2-5 | NA | TRBV5-1 | TGCGCCAGCAGCTTTTCTAGCGGGGGGGGACAAGAGACCCAGTACTTC | CASSFSSGGGQETQYF
NA | TRBJ1-2 | NA | TRBV30 | TGTGCCTGGGCCCCCGGAGCTAACTATGGCTACACCTTC | CAWAPGANYGYTF
TRBD2 | TRBJ2-7 | NA | TRBV6-5 | TGTGCCAGCACCGGGACTAGCGGGATCTACGAGCAGTACTTC | CASTGTSGIYEQYF
NA | TRBJ1-1 | NA | TRBV7-6 | TGTGCCAGCAGCTTAGTGGCGGCTCTAGACACTGAAGCTTTCTTT | CASSLVAALDTEAFF
NA | TRBJ2-2 | NA | TRBV19 | TGTGCCAGTAGTAGGCACAGAGCAAAAACGGACACCGGGGAGCTGTTTTTT | CASSRHRAKTDTGELFF
TRBD2 | TRBJ2-3 | once | TRBV19 | TGTGCCAGTAGTATTACTCGGGAGGGGACAGATACGCAGTATTTT | CASSITREGTDTQYF
NA | TRBJ2-7 | NA | TRBV29-1 | TGCAGCGTTAACCAGGGCTCCTACGAGCAGTACTTC | CSVNQGSYEQYF
TRBD1 | TRBJ2-7 | NA | TRBV10-3 | TGTGCCATCAGTGGGCACTACCACAGGGGGTACTACGAGCAGTACTTC | CAISGHYHRGYYEQYF
TRBD1 | TRBJ1-5 | NA | TRBV5-6 | TGTGCCAGCAGCAGTACAGGGGGCCGGGGTCAGCCCCAGCATTTT | CASSSTGGRGQPQHF
NA | TRBJ1-6 | NA | TRBV5-1 | TGCGCCAGCAGCTCTGGAGATAATTCACCCCTCCACTTT | CASSSGDNSPLHF
NA | TRBJ2-5 | NA | TRBV19 | TGTGCCACCCAGAGAGGGTTGACCCAGTACTTC | CATQRGLTQYF
NA | TRBJ2-5 | NA | TRBV6-2/TRBV6-3 | TGTGCCAGCAGTACCGACAGTGAACAAGAGACCCAGTACTTC | CASSTDSEQETQYF
TRBD1 | TRBJ2-3 | NA | TRBV7-9 | TGTGCCAGCAGCCAAGAGACAGGGGGGCAGTATTTT | CASSQETGGQYF
TRBD1 | TRBJ1-1 | once | TRBV9 | TGTGCCAGCAGCGTAAACAGGGGGCGGGTGGACACTGAAGCTTTCTTT | CASSVNRGRVDTEAFF
TRBD1 | TRBJ2-7 | few | TRBV18 | TGTGCCAGCTCACCATTAGTCAAGGACAGGGATTTCGACGAGCAGTACTTC | CASSPLVKDRDFDEQYF
NA | TRBJ1-5 | NA | TRBV7-2 | TGTGCCAGCAGCCCCCGCGGGGGTAGGGATCAGCCCCAGCATTTT | CASSPRGGRDQPQHF
NA | TRBJ1-1 | NA | TRBV28 | TGTGCCAGCAGTGTCGGCGGGGGGGCAGGAAACACTGAAGCTTTCTTT | CASSVGGGAGNTEAFF
NA | TRBJ1-1 | NA | TRBV5-6 | TGTGCCAGCAGCTTGGACGGGGGTATGAGGGACACTGAAGCTTTCTTT | CASSLDGGMRDTEAFF
NA | TRBJ1-2 | NA | TRBV25-1 | TGTGCCAGCAGTGAGCCGGGGAACTATGGCTACACCTTC | CASSEPGNYGYTF